These 9 T cell receptor beta chains share one sample of origin, sequenced in a study of blood T cell repertoires in COVID-19. The repertoire was sequenced with immunoSEQ multiplex PCR; TCRdb's copy has only in-frame clones and lacks some. The sample consists of around 68,000 clones, around 90% of them appearing once. Material for sequencing was peripheral blood. These receptors originate from a man in his fifties or sixties with active COVID-19.

The CDR3 spells CASSLRETYEQYF. The CDR3 DNA follows: TGTGCCAGCAGCTTAAGAGAAACCTACGAGCAGTACTTC. The J gene is TRBJ2-7, the V gene TRBV11-2, with unresolved D. The CDR3 is 13 amino acids. Germline V gene data show CDR1 as SGHAT and CDR2 as FQNNGV. Trimming took off 2 bases at V and 2 bases at J, with 7 bases between the two ends.

The chain joins TRBV30 to TRBJ2-3, with 9 bases matching TRBD2. Trimming removed 4 bases from V and 2 bases from J; junction bases left unmatched: 7. Germline V lookup: CDR1 GTSNPN, CDR2 SVGIG (reference sequence). The CDR3 is 15 residues long. CDR3 sequence: CAWMGLAGTTDTQYF. For the CDR3, the DNA is TGTGCCTGGATGGGGCTAGCGGGGACCACAGATACGCAGTATTTT.

This chain connects TRBV10-1 to TRBJ2-2; 8 nucleotides match TRBD1. CDR1 is WNHNN, CDR2 SYGVQD, per germline (reference sequence). The V gene end was trimmed by 6 bases and the J gene end by 7 bases; junction bases not matched to a gene: 7. The CDR3 has 14 amino acids. The CDR3 loop is CASSPYRGVGELFF. CDR3 sequence (DNA): TGCGCCAGCAGCCCCTACAGGGGGGTCGGGGAGCTGTTTTTT.

The V gene is TRBV7-2, the J gene TRBJ1-2; unclear D gene. The CDR3 is 15 residues long. V lost 1 base and J lost 6, with 15 bases in between. The germline V gene encodes CDR1 SGHTA and CDR2 FQGNSA. CDR3 sequence: CASSLGVGKGDGYTF. The CDR3 bases are TGTGCCAGCAGCTTAGGGGTAGGGAAGGGAGATGGCTACACCTTC. The entire variable domain, with the rest obtained from reference TRBV7-2 and TRBJ1-2, is as follows: GAGVSQSPSNKVTEKGKDVELRCDPISGHTALYWYRQSLGQGLEFLIYFQGNSAPDKSGLPSDRFSAERTGGSVSTLTIQRTQQEDSAVYLCASSLGVGKGDGYTFGSGTRLTVV.

This chain joins TRBV28 and TRBJ1-5; TRBD1 aligns across 8 bases. J was trimmed by 1 base and V by 5 bases; bases with no gene match: 7. Germline V gives CDR1 MDHEN, CDR2 SYDVKM. This CDR3 comprises 16 residues. The CDR3 coding sequence is TGTGCCAGCAGTAGGCAGGGGGCCCTGAGCAATCAGCCCCAGCATTTT. This translates into CASSRQGALSNQPQHF.

The V call is TRBV28, the J call TRBJ1-2; D gene unclear. Trimming took off 7 bases at V and 7 bases at J, with 16 bases between the two ends. CDR3 length: 13 amino acids. Germline CDR1 is MDHEN and CDR2 is SYDVKM. The chain's CDR3 is CASTRLETGGYTF. The CDR3 region has the DNA TGTGCCAGCACCAGGCTGGAAACCGGTGGCTACACCTTC.

V and J are TRBV7-9 and TRBJ1-4, with D possibly TRBD1 on 5 matching bases. Germline CDR1 reads SEHNR; CDR2 reads FQNEAQ (reference sequence). The CDR3 covers 12 residues. The V end was cut by 5 bases, the J end by 13 bases, with 14 bases between. This CDR3 reads CASSTQEYALFF. The CDR3 DNA is TGTGCCAGCAGCACACAGGAATACGCACTGTTTTTT.

CDR3 protein: CASTGGTGELFF. CDR3 DNA: TGTGCCAGCACAGGGGGCACCGGGGAGCTGTTTTTT. The chain couples TRBV12-3 or TRBV12-4 to TRBJ2-2; 7 positions agree with TRBD1. The CDR3 extends over 12 amino acids. J lost 4 bases, V lost 7 bases, and 0 bases had no gene match.

The chain uses TRBV5-4 and TRBJ2-1; TRBD2 matches at 11 bases. The length of the CDR3 is 15 residues. CDR1 is SGHNT, CDR2 YYREEE, per germline (reference sequence). V lost 4 bases to trimming and J lost 9 bases; unmatched junction nucleotides: 9. The CDR3 region has the DNA TGTGCCAGCAGCCCAGCTAGCGGGGGGCTCGTTGAGCAGTTCTTC. This codes for CASSPASGGLVEQFF.